This TCR beta chain came from a study of cytomegalovirus exposure and HLA in healthy donors. In the PCR, 60 Vbeta and 13 Jbeta primers were used. The assay was immunoSEQ multiplex PCR, and TCRdb's table has in-frame clones only and misses some. The sample has about 210,000 clones; about 83% are singletons. General study points: A prior analysis recorded that most TCR beta V segments were productive about 87% or about 30% of the time. In a later analysis, TCR beta V- and J-gene trimming showed a link to a missense DCLRE1C variant.

The CDR3 loop spans 15 amino acids. CDR1 is SNHLY and CDR2 is FYNNEI in the germline V gene. Deletions cut 5 bases from V and 0 bases from J, with 13 bases between. Concerning this clone: As yet, its antigen is unknown.

The sample taken for sequencing was PBMCs. The receptor's source is a woman aged 45-60 years in good health and CMV-seropositive. The chain employs TRBV2 and TRBJ1-2; D not resolved. CDR3 sequence (DNA): TGTGCCAGCAGTATGAGAAACTCTGCTAACTATGGCTACACCTTC. It codes for CASSMRNSANYGYTF.